This TCR beta chain was observed in a study of OX40 agonist ivuxolimab in advanced cancers. Background on the study: Patients with hepatocellular carcinoma, melanoma, renal cell or head and neck cancer made up the dose-escalation patients. Patients were roughly 87% male with ages roughly 20 to 85, mean about 60.

Data came from immunoSEQ multiplex PCR; TCRdb stores just in-frame clones and leaves some out. The repertoire holds approximately 74,000 clones, with approximately 90% as singletons. This CDR3 spans 17 amino acids. The sample was CD4+ or CD8+ T cells sorted from blood, taken in a trial of the OX40 agonist ivuxolimab. This TCR derives from an adult with an advanced solid tumor such as melanoma, head and neck, liver or kidney cancer. V and J are TRBV21-1 and TRBJ2-7; the listed D gene, TRBD2, was not tested against the DNA. TRBV21-1 is described as a pseudogene. Here the CDR3 DNA reads TGTGCCAGCAGCAGAACAGGTAGCGGGAGGAGAACCTACGAGCAGTACTTC. Translation gives CASSRTGSGRRTYEQYF.